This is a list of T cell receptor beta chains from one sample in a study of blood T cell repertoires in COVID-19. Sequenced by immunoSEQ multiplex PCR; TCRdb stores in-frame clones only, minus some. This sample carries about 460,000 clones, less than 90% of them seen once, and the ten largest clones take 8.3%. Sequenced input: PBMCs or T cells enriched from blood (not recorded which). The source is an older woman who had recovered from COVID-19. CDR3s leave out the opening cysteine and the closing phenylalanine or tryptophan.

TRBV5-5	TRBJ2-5	ASSLGTSGGAEETQY
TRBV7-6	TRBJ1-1	ASSPVGGSNTEAF
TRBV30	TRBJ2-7	AWSQWTSSNEQY
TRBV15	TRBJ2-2	ATSSIRGTGELF
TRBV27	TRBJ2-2	ASSLSGGASGELF
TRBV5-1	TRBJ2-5	ASSLKEIFGTQY
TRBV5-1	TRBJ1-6	ASSNQGVGNSPLH
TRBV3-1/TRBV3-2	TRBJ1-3	ASSHQGAKGNTIY
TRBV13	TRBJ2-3	ASSLAPADTQY
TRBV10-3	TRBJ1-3	AIRTGENTIY
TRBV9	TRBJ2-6	ASSVAGQGGIGANVLT
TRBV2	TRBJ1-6	ASSESDRLNSPLH
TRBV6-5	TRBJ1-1	ASSYIYEAF
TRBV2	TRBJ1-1	ASSAGTPNTEAF
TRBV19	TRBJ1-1	ASSVVGRTEAF
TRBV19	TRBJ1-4	ASSIRTGGGEKLF
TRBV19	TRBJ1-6	ASNRRGNSPLH
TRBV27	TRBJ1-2	ASGTVTGGYT
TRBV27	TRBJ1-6	ASSSPRPQGNSPLH
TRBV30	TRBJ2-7	AWSVPGRSSYEQY
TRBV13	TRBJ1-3	ASSSQGNTIY
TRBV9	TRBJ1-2	ASSVDRGGGSYT
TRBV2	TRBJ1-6	ASSSDTSSYNSPLH
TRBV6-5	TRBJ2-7	ATAGQPSYEQY
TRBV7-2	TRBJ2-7	ASSFSAGAAYEQY
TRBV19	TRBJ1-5	ASRSGTSDQPQH
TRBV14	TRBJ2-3	ASSHSGTRATDTQY
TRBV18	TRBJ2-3	ASSRIAGSTDTQY
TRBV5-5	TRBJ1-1	ASSPGTGFGAQSEN
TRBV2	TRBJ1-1	ASSENPLGDTEAF
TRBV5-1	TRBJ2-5	ASSSSSGGNQETQY
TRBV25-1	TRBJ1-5	ASSDTGSQPQH
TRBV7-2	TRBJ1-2	ASSWTGGLGGYT
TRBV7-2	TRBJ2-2	ASSRTGTTFGELF
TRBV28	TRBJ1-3	ASSIGGQGTDTIY
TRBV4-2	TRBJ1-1	ASSQGIGQGNTEAF
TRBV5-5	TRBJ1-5	ASSLAPAQGHIYQPQH
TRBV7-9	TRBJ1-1	ASSETVLNTEAF
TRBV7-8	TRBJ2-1	ASSLVSAGGLYEQF
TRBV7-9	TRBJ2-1	ASSLRLPRQF
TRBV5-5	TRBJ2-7	ASSLVPGQGIYEQY
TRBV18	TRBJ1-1	ASKRGYVGQMNTEAF
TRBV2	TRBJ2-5	ASTGTRETQY
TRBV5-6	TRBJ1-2	ASSSLTGSYGYT
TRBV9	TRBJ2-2	ASRTGRTGELF
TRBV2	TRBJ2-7	ASSELGTGTYEQY
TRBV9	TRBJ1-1	ASSVVGTGNTEAF
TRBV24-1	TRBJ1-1	ATSDGGRTEAF
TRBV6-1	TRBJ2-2	ASSEYGGGRSGELF
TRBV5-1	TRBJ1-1	ASSFGLGGGEAF
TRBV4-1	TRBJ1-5	ASRYDRYSNQPQH
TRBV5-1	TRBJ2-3	ASTERAVTDTQY
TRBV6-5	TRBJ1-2	ASSYSMQGYGYT
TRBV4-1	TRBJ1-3	ASSQVEGAGNTIY
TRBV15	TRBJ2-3	ATSRDRTGSTDTQY
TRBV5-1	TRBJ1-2	ASSPDRGTYGYT
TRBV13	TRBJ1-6	ASSLLGGSYNSPLH
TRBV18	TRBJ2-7	ATQTDSRNEQY
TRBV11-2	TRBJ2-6	ASSIDRVGGANVLT
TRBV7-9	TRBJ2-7	ASSLAGQTYEQY